This T cell receptor beta chain was captured in a study of control samples from healthy donors and cancer patients. The CDR3 is made up of 17 amino acids. The V gene's germline CDR1 is LNHDA and CDR2 SQIVND (reference sequence). Trimming pared 3 bases from V and 7 bases from J, leaving 22 bases between. TCRdb's copy holds only in-frame clones and misses some; the assay was immunoSEQ multiplex PCR. The sample includes approximately 230,000 clones, around 79% seen only once; the top ten take roughly 13%. The sequenced sample consisted of PBMCs. This receptor was taken from a woman aged 55 to 70 with lung cancer. The V and J genes are TRBV19 and TRBJ2-1, with a possible D match to TRBD2 (6 bases). The CDR3 sequence is CASSISLFSGSDNEQFF. The CDR3 DNA follows: TGTGCCAGTAGTATCAGTCTCTTTAGCGGTTCGGATAATGAGCAGTTCTTC.